This entry lists 4 T cell receptor beta chains sequenced from one sample in a study of preoperative IRX-2 immunotherapy in early breast cancer (dated by TCRdb to the late 2010s). Library method: the immunoSEQ multiplex PCR assay. TCRdb's version of the immuneACCESS table is confined to in-frame rearrangements and falls short of the full clone set. An unresolved V gene accounts for under half of the shortfall where checked; the remainder is of unknown origin. A total of several thousand clones appear in this sample, around 82% of them only once. The ten largest clones take up 15% to 20% of the sample. What the treatment or condition label conveys for this sample: preoperative locoregional IRX-2 cytokine immunotherapy. Specimen: tumor tissue, collected after IRX-2 immunotherapy. These receptors all come from a human donor with breast cancer.

As concerns this clone: A junction end diverges from the germline sequence, so it may reflect a read error. This chain joins TRBV15 and TRBJ2-5; perhaps D is TRBD1 or TRBD2 (5 bases each). CDR1 and CDR2 from the germline V gene are LNHNV and YYDKDF (reference sequence). The CDR3 contains 19 residues. Here the CDR3 DNA reads TGTGCCAGCAGCCATCTACTCGCCGGGACCTTAACGAACAAAGAGACCCAGTACTTC. Protein sequence: CASSHLLAGTLTNKETQYF.

The chain combines TRBV19 with TRBJ1-5; unclear D gene. This CDR3 has 12 amino acids. Trimming took off 10 bases at V and 8 bases at J, with 15 bases between the two ends. Per germline, CDR1 LNHDA and CDR2 SQIVND (reference sequence). The CDR3 spells CATGLGMEPQHF. DNA of the CDR3: TGTGCCACAGGACTCGGGATGGAGCCCCAGCATTTT.

The chain employs TRBV23-1 and TRBJ2-1; D perhaps matches TRBD2 (6 bases). TRBV23-1 qualifies as an ORF whose function is uncertain. Between the trimmed V and J ends, which lost 6 bases and 8 bases, there was a span of 26 bases. This CDR3 is 17 amino acids long. CDR3 DNA: TGCGCCAGCAGCGTTAACTGGCGGGGCCGATATCTCCATGAGCAGTTCTTC. Its translation: CASSVNWRGRYLHEQFF.

Worth noting for this clone: Germline and junction disagree at one end, which may indicate a read error. The rearrangement links TRBV7-6 to TRBJ2-2, with TRBD1 identical over 7 bases. CDR1 is SGHVS and CDR2 is FNYEAQ in the germline V gene. CDR3 length: 14 residues. Here the CDR3 reads CASSQTGIGGELFF. The DNA of the CDR3 is TGTGCTAGCAGCCAGACAGGGATCGGCGGGGAGCTGTTTTTT. The full variable domain, with the rest looked up from reference TRBV7-6 and TRBJ2-2, is GAGVSQSPRYKVTKRGQDVALRCDPISGHVSLYWYRQALGQGPEFLTYFNYEAQQDKSGLPNDRFSAERPEGSISTLTIQRTEQRDSAMYRCASSQTGIGGELFFGEGSRLTVL.